Listed below are T cell receptor beta chains from one sample, sequenced in a study of blood T cell repertoires in COVID-19. Assay used: immunoSEQ multiplex PCR; TCRdb lists only in-frame clones, some missing. The sample carries about 150,000 clones, approximately 91% recorded once. Sequenced: peripheral blood. These receptors were collected from a woman between 65 and 79 years old with acute or convalescent COVID-19. The CDR3 runs from the conserved cysteine through the conserved F or W. Each record gives: V gene, J gene, clone size, D gene, CDR3 protein, CDR3 DNA. The D gene is left open where the match is weak. The size of a clone is reported for some rows only, either as once, few or many, or as a class for expanded clones.

>TRBV7-2|TRBJ1-4|-|-
CASSLYQGKLFF
TGTGCCAGCAGCTTATATCAGGGAAAACTGTTTTTT
>TRBV5-4|TRBJ1-1|-|-
CASSLFSAEAFF
TGTGCCAGCAGCTTGTTCTCGGCTGAAGCTTTCTTT
>TRBV6-2/TRBV6-3|TRBJ1-5|once|-
CASSTNYRERRQKEPQHF
TGTGCCAGCAGTACTAACTACAGGGAGCGGCGTCAAAAGGAGCCCCAGCATTTT
>TRBV27|TRBJ1-2|-|-
CASSLAGAGNYGYTF
TGTGCCAGCAGTTTGGCGGGGGCCGGCAACTATGGCTACACCTTC
>TRBV28|TRBJ1-5|-|-
CASSTSGNSNQPQHF
TGTGCCAGCAGTACCTCAGGGAACAGCAATCAGCCCCAGCATTTT
>TRBV3-1/TRBV3-2|TRBJ1-1|once|TRBD1
CASSPRQGMNTEAFF
TGTGCCAGCAGCCCGCGACAGGGCATGAACACTGAAGCTTTCTTT
>TRBV28|TRBJ1-5|-|-
CASRGVGQPQHF
TGTGCCAGCCGGGGGGTGGGTCAGCCCCAGCATTTT
>TRBV19|TRBJ2-4|few|TRBD2
CASSISQRGGQNIQYF
TGTGCCAGTAGTATATCCCAACGGGGGGGGCAAAACATTCAGTACTTC
>TRBV4-1|TRBJ1-1|-|-
CASSQDRTAGAGSAFF
TGCGCCAGCAGCCAAGATCGGACGGCGGGGGCAGGGTCGGCTTTCTTT
>TRBV4-3|TRBJ1-2|-|-
CASSQGRVPHSNYGYTF
TGCGCCAGCAGCCAAGGACGGGTCCCCCATTCTAACTATGGCTACACCTTC
>TRBV7-2|TRBJ2-3|-|TRBD2
CASSFTGGPWDTQYF
TGTGCCAGCAGCTTCACGGGGGGGCCTTGGGATACGCAGTATTTT
>TRBV7-9|TRBJ2-7|-|TRBD1
CASSAPGTVLSYEQYF
TGTGCCAGCAGCGCGCCCGGGACAGTACTTTCCTACGAGCAGTACTTC
>TRBV3-1/TRBV3-2|TRBJ1-4|-|-
CASSQEGAFNEKLFF
TGTGCCAGCAGCCAAGAAGGGGCATTTAATGAAAAACTGTTTTTT
>TRBV5-5|TRBJ1-2|-|TRBD1
CASSPGQGLDGYTF
TGTGCCAGCAGCCCCGGACAGGGCTTGGATGGCTACACCTTC
>TRBV5-5|TRBJ2-7|few|TRBD1
CASSHDGQETYEQYF
TGTGCCAGCAGCCATGACGGACAGGAAACCTACGAGCAGTACTTC
>TRBV7-2|TRBJ1-1|once|-
CASSLFPVNTEAFF
TGTGCCAGCAGCTTATTTCCAGTGAACACTGAAGCTTTCTTT
>TRBV10-2|TRBJ2-1|-|TRBD2
CASSETGGYNEQFF
TGCGCCAGCAGTGAAACGGGGGGCTACAATGAGCAGTTCTTC
>TRBV5-1|TRBJ1-6|-|TRBD1
CASSSGQYNSPLHF
TGCGCCAGCAGCTCGGGACAGTATAATTCACCCCTCCACTTT
>TRBV15|TRBJ2-1|-|TRBD2
CATSRDSERGNEQFF
TGTGCCACCAGCAGAGATTCGGAGCGGGGGAATGAGCAGTTCTTC
>TRBV27|TRBJ1-2|once|-
CASSFQANYGYTF
TGTGCCAGCAGTTTCCAGGCTAACTATGGCTACACCTTC
>TRBV4-3|TRBJ2-7|-|-
CASSQVASVRYEQYF
TGCGCCAGCAGCCAAGTAGCTAGCGTGAGATACGAGCAGTACTTC
>TRBV5-1|TRBJ2-2|-|-
CASSLRQGRGTGELFF
TGCGCCAGCAGCTTGAGACAGGGGAGGGGGACCGGGGAGCTGTTTTTT
>TRBV19|TRBJ2-6|-|TRBD1
CASSGDRDLSGANVLTF
TGTGCCAGTAGCGGGGACAGAGACCTCTCTGGGGCCAACGTCCTGACTTTC
>TRBV6-5|TRBJ2-3|-|-
CASRRGDTQYF
TGTGCCAGCCGAAGAGGGGATACGCAGTATTTT
>TRBV19|TRBJ1-1|-|-
CASRAGYTMNTEAFF
TGTGCCAGTAGGGCAGGGTACACGATGAACACTGAAGCTTTCTTT
>TRBV29-1|TRBJ1-2|-|-
CSVEDQAGLNYGYTF
TGCAGCGTTGAAGATCAGGCAGGGCTCAACTATGGCTACACCTTC
>TRBV5-6|TRBJ2-3|-|TRBD2
CASSLLAGGLFSTDTQYF
TGTGCCAGCAGCTTACTAGCGGGGGGGCTGTTTAGCACAGATACGCAGTATTTT
>TRBV11-3|TRBJ2-3|-|TRBD2
CASSRGLAGGDLTDTQYF
TGTGCCAGCAGCCGCGGACTAGCGGGGGGAGACCTCACAGATACGCAGTATTTT
>TRBV24-1|TRBJ2-2|-|TRBD2
CATSRSSGVSGELFF
TGTGCCACCAGTCGGTCTAGCGGGGTTTCCGGGGAGCTGTTTTTT
>TRBV19|TRBJ2-3|-|TRBD1
CASNGGDRANTDTQYF
TGTGCCAGCAATGGAGGGGACAGGGCGAACACAGATACGCAGTATTTT
>TRBV28|TRBJ2-2|-|-
CASSLLLTGELFF
TGTGCCAGCAGTTTATTATTGACCGGGGAGCTGTTTTTT
>TRBV19|TRBJ1-2|few|TRBD1
CASSLQTGGWGYTF
TGTGCCAGTAGTCTCCAAACAGGGGGCTGGGGCTACACCTTC
>TRBV11-1|TRBJ2-2|-|-
CASRRTGMNTGELFF
TGTGCCAGCAGACGCACCGGGATGAACACCGGGGAGCTGTTTTTT
>TRBV18|TRBJ2-7|once|-
CASSPSRGGYEQYF
TGTGCCAGCTCACCCTCAAGGGGCGGATACGAGCAGTACTTC
>TRBV6-5|TRBJ1-3|-|TRBD1
CASRGTDGNTIYF
TGTGCCAGCAGGGGGACAGATGGAAACACCATATATTTT
>TRBV5-4|TRBJ1-2|-|-
CASSSNGGDGYTF
TGTGCCAGCAGCTCTAATGGGGGCGATGGCTACACCTTC
>TRBV2|TRBJ1-5|-|-
CASSLTRTARSIQHF
TGTGCCAGCAGTCTAACACGGACAGCGCGATCTATCCAGCATTTT
>TRBV6-5|TRBJ2-1|-|-
CASANTRDNEQFF
TGTGCCAGCGCCAACACCCGTGACAATGAGCAGTTCTTC
>TRBV4-1|TRBJ1-3|-|TRBD1
CASSRSGTAGNTIYF
TGCGCCAGCAGCCGTTCCGGGACAGCTGGAAACACCATATATTTT
>TRBV5-1|TRBJ1-2|-|-
CASSGGHSNNYGYTF
TGCGCCAGCAGCGGTGGACACTCTAATAACTATGGCTACACCTTC
>TRBV2|TRBJ2-1|-|-
CASTVRDPSYNEQFF
TGTGCCAGCACCGTGCGGGACCCCTCCTACAATGAGCAGTTCTTC